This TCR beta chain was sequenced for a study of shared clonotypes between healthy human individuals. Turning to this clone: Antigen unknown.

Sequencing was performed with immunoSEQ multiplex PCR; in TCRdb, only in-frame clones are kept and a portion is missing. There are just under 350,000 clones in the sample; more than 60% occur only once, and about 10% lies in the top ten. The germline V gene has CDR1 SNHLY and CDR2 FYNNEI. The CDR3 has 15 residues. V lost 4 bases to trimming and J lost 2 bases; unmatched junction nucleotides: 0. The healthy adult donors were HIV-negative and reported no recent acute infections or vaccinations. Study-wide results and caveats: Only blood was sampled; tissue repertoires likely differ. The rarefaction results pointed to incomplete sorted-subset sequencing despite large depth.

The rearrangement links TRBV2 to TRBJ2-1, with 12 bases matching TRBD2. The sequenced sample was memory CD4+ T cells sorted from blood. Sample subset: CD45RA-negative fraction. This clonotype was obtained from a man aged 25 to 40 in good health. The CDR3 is CASSGTSGAYNEQFF. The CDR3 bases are TGTGCCAGCAGTGGGACTAGCGGGGCCTACAATGAGCAGTTCTTC.